The following is a TCR beta chain sequence with its context. Its antigen is undetermined. The same CDR3 can be traced to other DNA sequences in this sample. The data derive from a study of shared clonotypes between healthy human individuals. General study results and limits: On the whole, naive subsets had larger estimated richness than memory subsets had.

The genomic DNA of each subset was split evenly across several immunoSEQ plates. Authors' analysis steps: Junction-only sequences produced by ImmunoSEQ had no quality scores, so filtering differed. Measured with immunoSEQ multiplex PCR; TCRdb has only the in-frame clones, and not every one. V and J calls plus clone size are reproduced from that table; the DNA served to infer D and trimming. Of fewer than 1.6 million clones detected, about 98.5% appear once; the ten largest clones hold over 0.3%. V gave up 5 bases and J gave up 1 base, with 8 bases separating them. The CDR3 sequence is 13 residues long. CDR1 is SGHRS and CDR2 is YFSETQ in the germline V gene.

This chain uses TRBV5-1 with TRBJ2-3; no firm D call. The receptor comes from a man aged 30-40 years in good health. Sequenced input: naive CD4+ T cells sorted from blood. Subset given: CD45RA+ positively selected. In nucleotides, the CDR3 is TGCGCCAGCAGAGTTGAAGGCACAGATACGCAGTATTTT. Translated, it gives CASRVEGTDTQYF.